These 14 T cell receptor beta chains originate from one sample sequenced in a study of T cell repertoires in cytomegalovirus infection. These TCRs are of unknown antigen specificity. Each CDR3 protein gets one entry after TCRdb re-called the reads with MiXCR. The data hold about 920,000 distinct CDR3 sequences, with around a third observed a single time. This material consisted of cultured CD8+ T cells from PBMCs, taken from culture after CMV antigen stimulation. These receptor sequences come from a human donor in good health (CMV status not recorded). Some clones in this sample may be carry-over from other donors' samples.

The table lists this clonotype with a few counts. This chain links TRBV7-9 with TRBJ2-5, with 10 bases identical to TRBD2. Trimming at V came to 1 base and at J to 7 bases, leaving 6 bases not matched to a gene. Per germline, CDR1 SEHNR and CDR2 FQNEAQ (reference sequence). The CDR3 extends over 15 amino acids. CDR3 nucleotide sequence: TGTGCCAGCAGCTTAGAAGCGGGGGGGCCTGGGACCCAGTACTTC. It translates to CASSLEAGGPGTQYF.

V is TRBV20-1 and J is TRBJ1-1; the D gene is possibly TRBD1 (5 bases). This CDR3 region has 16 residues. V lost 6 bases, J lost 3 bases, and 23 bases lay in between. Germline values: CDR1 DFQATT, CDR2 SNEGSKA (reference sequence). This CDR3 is CSAPGPTPITDTEAFF. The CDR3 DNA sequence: TGCAGTGCCCCGGGACCGACCCCAATCACCGACACTGAAGCTTTCTTT.

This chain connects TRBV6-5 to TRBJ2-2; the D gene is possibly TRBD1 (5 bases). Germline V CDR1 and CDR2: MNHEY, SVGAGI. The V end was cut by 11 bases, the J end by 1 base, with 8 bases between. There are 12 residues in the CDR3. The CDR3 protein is CAAGLNTGELFF. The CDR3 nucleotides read TGTGCCGCAGGGCTGAACACCGGGGAGCTGTTTTTT.

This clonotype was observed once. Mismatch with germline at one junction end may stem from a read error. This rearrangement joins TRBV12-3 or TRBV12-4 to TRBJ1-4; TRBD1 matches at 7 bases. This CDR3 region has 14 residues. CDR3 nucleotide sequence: TGTGCCAGCAGAGATCAGGGGGTTAATGAAAACCTGTTTTTT. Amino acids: CASRDQGVNENLFF.

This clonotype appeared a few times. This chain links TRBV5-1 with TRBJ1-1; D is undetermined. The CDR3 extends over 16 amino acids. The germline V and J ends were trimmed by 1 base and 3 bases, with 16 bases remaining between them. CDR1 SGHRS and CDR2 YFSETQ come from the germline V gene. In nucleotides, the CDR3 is TGCGCCAGCAGCTTGCAGATTTCGGGTCCACACACTGAAGCTTTCTTT. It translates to CASSLQISGPHTEAFF.

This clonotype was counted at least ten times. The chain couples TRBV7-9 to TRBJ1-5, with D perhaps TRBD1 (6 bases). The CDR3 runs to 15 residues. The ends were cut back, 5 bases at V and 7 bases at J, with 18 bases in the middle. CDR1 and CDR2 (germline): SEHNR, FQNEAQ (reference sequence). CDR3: CASSVTGPGEQPQHF. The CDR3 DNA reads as TGTGCCAGCAGCGTGACAGGTCCAGGGGAACAGCCCCAGCATTTT.

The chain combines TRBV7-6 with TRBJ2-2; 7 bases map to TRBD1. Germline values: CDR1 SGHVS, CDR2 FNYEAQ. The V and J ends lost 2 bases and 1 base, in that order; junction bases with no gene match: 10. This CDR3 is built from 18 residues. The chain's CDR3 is CASSLSDRDVWNTGELFF. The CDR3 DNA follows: TGTGCCAGCAGCTTAAGTGACAGGGACGTGTGGAACACCGGGGAGCTGTTTTTT.

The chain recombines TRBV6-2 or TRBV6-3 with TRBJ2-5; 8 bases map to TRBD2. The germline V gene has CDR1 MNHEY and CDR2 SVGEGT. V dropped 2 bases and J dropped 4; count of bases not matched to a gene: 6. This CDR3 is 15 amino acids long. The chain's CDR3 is CASSYHSGGPETQYF. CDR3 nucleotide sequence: TGTGCCAGCAGTTACCACTCGGGGGGGCCAGAGACCCAGTACTTC.

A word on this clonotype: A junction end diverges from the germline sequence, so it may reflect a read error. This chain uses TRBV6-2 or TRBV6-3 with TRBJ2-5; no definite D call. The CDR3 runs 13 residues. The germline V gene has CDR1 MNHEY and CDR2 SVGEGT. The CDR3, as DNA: TGTGCCAACAGTTCCACGGAAGAAGAGACCCAGTACTTC. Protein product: CANSSTEEETQYF.

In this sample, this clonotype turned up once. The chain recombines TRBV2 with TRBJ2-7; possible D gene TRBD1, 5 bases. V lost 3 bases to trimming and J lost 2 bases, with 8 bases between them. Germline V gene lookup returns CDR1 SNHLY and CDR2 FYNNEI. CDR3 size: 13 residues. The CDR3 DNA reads TGTGCCAGCAGTGACAGGGTCACCTACGAGCAGTACTTC. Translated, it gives CASSDRVTYEQYF.

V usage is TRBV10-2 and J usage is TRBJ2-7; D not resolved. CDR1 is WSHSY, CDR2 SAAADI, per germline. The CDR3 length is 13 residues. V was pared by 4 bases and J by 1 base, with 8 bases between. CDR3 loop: CASSVGGSYEQYF. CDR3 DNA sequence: TGCGCCAGCAGTGTGGGCGGTTCCTACGAGCAGTACTTC.

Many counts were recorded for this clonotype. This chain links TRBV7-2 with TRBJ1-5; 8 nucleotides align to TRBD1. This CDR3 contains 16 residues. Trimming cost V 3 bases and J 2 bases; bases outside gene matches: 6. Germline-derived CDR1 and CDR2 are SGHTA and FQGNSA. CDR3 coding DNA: TGTGCCAGCAGCTTCGACAGGGGTCTCCGCAATCAGCCCCAGCATTTT. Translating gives CASSFDRGLRNQPQHF.

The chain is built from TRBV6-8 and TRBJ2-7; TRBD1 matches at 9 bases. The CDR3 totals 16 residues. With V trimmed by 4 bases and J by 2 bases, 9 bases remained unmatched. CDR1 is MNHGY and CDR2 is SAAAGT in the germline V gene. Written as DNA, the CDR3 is TGTGCCAGCAGTTTCCGGACAGGGGACATACCCTACGAGCAGTACTTC. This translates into CASSFRTGDIPYEQYF.

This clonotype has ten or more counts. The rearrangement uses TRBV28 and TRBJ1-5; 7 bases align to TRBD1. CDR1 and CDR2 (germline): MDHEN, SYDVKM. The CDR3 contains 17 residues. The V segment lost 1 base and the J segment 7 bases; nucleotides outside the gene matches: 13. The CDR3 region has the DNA TGTGCCAGCAGTTTATTACAGACAGGGATTATAGTACAGCCCCAGCATTTT. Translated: CASSLLQTGIIVQPQHF.